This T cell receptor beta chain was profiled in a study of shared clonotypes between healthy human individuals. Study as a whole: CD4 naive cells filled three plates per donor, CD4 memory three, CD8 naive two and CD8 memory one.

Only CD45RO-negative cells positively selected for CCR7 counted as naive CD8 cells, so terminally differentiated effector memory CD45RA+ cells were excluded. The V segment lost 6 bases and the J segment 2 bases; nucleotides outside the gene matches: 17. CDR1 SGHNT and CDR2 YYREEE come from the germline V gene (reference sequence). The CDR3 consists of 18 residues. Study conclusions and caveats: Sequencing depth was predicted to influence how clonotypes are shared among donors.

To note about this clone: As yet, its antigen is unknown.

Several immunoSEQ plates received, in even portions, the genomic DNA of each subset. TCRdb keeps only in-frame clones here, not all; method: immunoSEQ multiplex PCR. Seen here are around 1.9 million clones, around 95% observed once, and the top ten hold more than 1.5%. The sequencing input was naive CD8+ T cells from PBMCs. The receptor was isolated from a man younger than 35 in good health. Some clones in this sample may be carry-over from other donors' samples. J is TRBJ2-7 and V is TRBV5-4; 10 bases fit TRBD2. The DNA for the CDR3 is TGTGCCAGCACGCCCGACAGGGGAGAAGCGGGAGGGACCTACGAGCAGTACTTC. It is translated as CASTPDRGEAGGTYEQYF.